This T cell receptor beta chain was sequenced during a study of blood T cell repertoires in COVID-19. Only a few counts were recorded for this clone. The table came from immunoSEQ multiplex PCR; TCRdb's copy has only in-frame clones and leaves some out. The table includes about 200,000 clones, roughly 88% detected once. The germline V gene has CDR1 LGHNA and CDR2 YNFKEQ. This CDR3 region has 15 residues. Trimming cost V 2 bases and J 4 bases; bases outside gene matches: 3. The material sequenced was peripheral blood. This receptor was obtained from a man in his forties with acute or convalescent COVID-19. The rearrangement links TRBV4-2 to TRBJ2-7; 12 nucleotides match TRBD2. In DNA form, the CDR3 reads TGTGCCAGCAGCCAAACTAGCGGGAGGACATACGAGCAGTACTTC. Translating it yields CASSQTSGRTYEQYF.